This TCR beta chain was captured in a study of T-cell reconstitution after alpha-beta-depleted transplantation in children. The CDR3 has 14 amino acids. Germline assignment: CDR1 MNHNS and CDR2 SASEGT. The V end was cut by 3 bases, the J end by 6 bases, with 11 bases between. This clonotype was detected ten times or more. TCRbeta library preparation incorporated unique molecular identifiers. TCRdb reprocessed the PCR reads via MiXCR and lists one record per CDR3 protein. The sample shows about 230,000 distinct CDR3 sequences, over 9.5% of them seen only once. The TCR sequence derives from a human donor who donated a stem cell graft to a child with SCID. The starting material was PBMCs from the stem cell graft donor, obtained from the stem cell graft. V is TRBV6-1 and J is TRBJ2-2; D perhaps matches TRBD2 (5 bases). DNA for the CDR3: TGTGCCAGCAGTGACCCTACTAGTCCCGGGGAGCTGTTTTTT. Protein product: CASSDPTSPGELFF.